These 30 T cell receptor beta chains share one sample of origin, sequenced in a study of blood T cell repertoires in COVID-19. Data came from immunoSEQ multiplex PCR; TCRdb stores just in-frame clones and leaves some out. The sample yields a few hundred thousand clones, roughly 85% seen once. Sequenced: peripheral blood. These receptors were taken from a woman under 30 with acute or convalescent COVID-19.

Here the CDR3 reads CASSGQGSGTIYF. The CDR3 DNA follows: TGTGCCAGCAGTGGTCAGGGTAGCGGCACCATATATTTT. This sequence joins TRBV25-1 and TRBJ1-3; D possibly corresponds to TRBD1 (5 bases). V lost 4 bases and J lost 9, with 13 bases in between. In germline, CDR1 is MGHDK, CDR2 SYGVNS. The CDR3 sequence is 13 residues long.

This clone has ten or more counts. The J gene is TRBJ2-5, the V gene TRBV5-8, with 9 bases lining up with TRBD1. The CDR3 spans 15 residues. The J segment lost 2 bases and the V segment lost 0 bases, leaving 2 bases of the junction unmatched. Looked up from germline, CDR1 is SGHTS and CDR2 is YDEGEE. CDR3 loop: CASSLGDRAQETQYF. The CDR3 DNA reads as TGTGCCAGCAGCTTGGGGGACAGGGCTCAAGAGACCCAGTACTTC.

This clone was seen just once. This chain links TRBV7-2 with TRBJ2-2, with D maybe TRBD2 (5 bases). The CDR3 is 14 residues long. The V and J ends lost 2 bases and 4 bases respectively, with 8 bases between them. Germline values: CDR1 SGHTA, CDR2 FQGNSA. The CDR3 nucleotides are TGTGCCAGCAGCTTACGGGGTCCCACCGGGGAGCTGTTTTTT. This translates into CASSLRGPTGELFF.

The chain joins TRBV27 to TRBJ1-2; D is possibly TRBD1 (5 bases). The V gene's germline CDR1 is MNHEY and CDR2 SMNVEV (reference sequence). V lost 1 base to trimming and J lost 2 bases, with 11 bases between them. The CDR3 contains 15 residues. The CDR3 DNA sequence: TGTGCCAGCAGTTTATTTTTTCGGGGGAACTATGGCTACACCTTC. It encodes CASSLFFRGNYGYTF.

The chain has TRBV10-1 and TRBJ2-2; TRBD2 aligns across 10 bases. CDR3 size: 16 residues. Germline-derived CDR1 and CDR2 are WNHNN and SYGVQD (reference sequence). The V and J ends lost 2 bases and 5 bases, in that order; junction bases with no gene match: 5. CDR3 protein: CASSERRTSGTGELFF. The CDR3 DNA follows: TGCGCCAGCAGTGAGCGGCGGACTAGCGGTACCGGGGAGCTGTTTTTT.

The CDR3 loop is CASNPGTNSPLHF. CDR3 bases: TGTGCCAGTAACCCAGGGACAAATTCACCCCTCCACTTT. The V call is TRBV19, the J call TRBJ1-6; TRBD1 might be the D (6 bases). Germline lookup yields CDR1 LNHDA and CDR2 SQIVND (reference sequence). Trimming removed 7 bases at V and 7 bases at J, with 11 bases between. The CDR3 sequence is 13 residues long.

The rearrangement joins TRBV7-9 to TRBJ2-7, with no clear D. Germline V gives CDR1 SEHNR, CDR2 FQNEAQ (reference sequence). Deletions cut 5 bases from V and 1 base from J, with 9 bases between. This CDR3 is 13 amino acids long. Written as DNA, the CDR3 is TGTGCCAGCAGCCTTACAGAATCCTACGAGCAGTACTTC. Translating gives CASSLTESYEQYF.

The chain uses TRBV6-1 and TRBJ1-5; no definite D call. Germline V gene sequence: CDR1 MNHNS, CDR2 SASEGT. This CDR3 region has 14 residues. The V end lost 1 base, the J end lost 5 bases, and 9 bases lay between the germline ends. Written as DNA, the CDR3 is TGTGCCAGCAGTGAAGGCACAGCTGATCAGCCCCAGCATTTT. Its protein is CASSEGTADQPQHF.

The chain is built from TRBV28 and TRBJ1-1; D is perhaps TRBD1 (5 bases). This CDR3 spans 12 amino acids. V lost 11 bases and J lost 0, with 10 bases in between. Germline-derived CDR1 and CDR2 are MDHEN and SYDVKM. The CDR3 nucleotides read TGTGCCGCCGGGGGGGTGAACACTGAAGCTTTCTTT. Its translation: CAAGGVNTEAFF.

The chain couples TRBV6-4 to TRBJ2-1; 8 nucleotides line up with TRBD2. This CDR3 spans 17 amino acids. In germline, CDR1 is MRHNA, CDR2 SNTAGT. The V gene end was trimmed by 4 bases and the J gene end by 0 bases; junction bases not matched to a gene: 8. The CDR3 protein is CASSAPGRDSSYNEQFF. As DNA, the CDR3 is TGTGCCAGCAGTGCCCCCGGGAGGGATAGCTCCTACAATGAGCAGTTCTTC.

The genes are TRBV19 and TRBJ2-1, with 11 bases fitting TRBD2. The CDR3 has 16 amino acids. V trimming: 7 bases; J trimming: 6 bases; junction bases outside the gene matches: 11. Germline V gene sequence: CDR1 LNHDA, CDR2 SQIVND (reference sequence). The CDR3 reads CASMTAGLAEPNEQFF. The CDR3 nucleotides read TGTGCCAGTATGACCGCGGGACTAGCGGAGCCCAATGAGCAGTTCTTC.

A single count supports this clone. The genes are TRBV6-2 or TRBV6-3 and TRBJ2-1; 7 bases are a match to TRBD2. Germline V CDR1 and CDR2: MNHEY, SVGEGT. CDR3 length equals 15 residues. V was pared by 2 bases and J by 5 bases, with 6 bases of the junction left unmatched. For the CDR3, the DNA is TGTGCCAGCAGTTACGCTCGGCTAGCGGACAATGAGCAGTTCTTC. It yields the protein CASSYARLADNEQFF.

V is TRBV27 and J is TRBJ2-7, with 7 bases matching TRBD2. The CDR3 sequence is 15 residues long. The germline V gene has CDR1 MNHEY and CDR2 SMNVEV (reference sequence). Germline trimming cut 1 base from V and 1 base from J; bases unmatched to any gene: 4. CDR3 amino acids: CASSLFEGGSYEQYF. CDR3 DNA sequence: TGTGCCAGCAGTTTATTTGAGGGAGGGTCCTACGAGCAGTACTTC.

The chain combines TRBV6-4 with TRBJ2-1, with TRBD2 as a possible D gene (6 bases). The CDR3 sequence is 15 residues long. V lost 0 bases to trimming and J lost 0 bases, with 6 bases between them. The germline gives CDR1 MRHNA, CDR2 SNTAGT. CDR3 loop: CASSDSSGSYNEQFF. The DNA for the CDR3 is TGTGCCAGCAGTGACTCTAGCGGCTCCTACAATGAGCAGTTCTTC.

This chain joins TRBV7-2 and TRBJ1-2, with a weak D call TRBD1 (6 bases). Germline CDR1 SGHTA, CDR2 FQGNSA. The CDR3 has 14 residues. V dropped 1 base and J dropped 8 bases, with 14 bases sitting between them. The CDR3 protein is CASSLDSGARGYTF. In DNA, the CDR3 is TGTGCCAGCAGCTTAGATTCAGGGGCGAGGGGCTACACCTTC.

This chain joins TRBV21-1 and TRBJ1-6. TRBV21-1 is tagged as a pseudogene. This CDR3 spans 9 amino acids. CDR3 loop: CASSKRVIF. Written as DNA, the CDR3 is TGTGCCAGCAGCAAACGAGTGATTTTT.

The DNA for the CDR3 is TGTGCCATCAGCGGACTAGCGGGATCGGGCAATGAGCAGTTCTTC. Residues: CAISGLAGSGNEQFF. J is TRBJ2-1 and V is TRBV10-3; 12 bases agree with TRBD2. Losses at the gene ends were 6 bases for V and 6 bases for J; bases not matched to a gene: 6. Germline-derived CDR1 and CDR2 are ENHRY and SYGVKD. The CDR3 is 15 residues long.

The chain has TRBV7-2 and TRBJ2-7; 10 bases are a match to TRBD2. This CDR3 is 17 amino acids long. V was clipped by 1 base and J by 0 bases; unmatched bases: 6. CDR1 is SGHTA, CDR2 FQGNSA, per germline. The CDR3 reads CASSLGVAGGSSYEQYF. The CDR3 region has the DNA TGTGCCAGCAGCTTAGGAGTAGCGGGAGGCAGCTCCTACGAGCAGTACTTC.

J is TRBJ2-7 and V is TRBV2, with 10 bases matching TRBD2. J was trimmed by 3 bases and V by 8 bases; bases with no gene match: 7. CDR3 length equals 14 residues. CDR1 and CDR2 from the germline V gene are SNHLY and FYNNEI. For the CDR3, the DNA is TGTGCCAGCTATACCACTAGCGGGGACTACGAGCAGTACTTC. Protein: CASYTTSGDYEQYF.

This chain connects TRBV5-4 to TRBJ2-7, with TRBD2 identical over 9 bases. The CDR3 spans 16 residues. Trimming took 4 bases from V and 5 from J; bases not matched to a gene: 13. CDR1 is SGHNT and CDR2 is YYREEE in the germline V gene (reference sequence). The CDR3 sequence is CASSKISGSSGNEQYF. The CDR3 DNA follows: TGTGCCAGCAGCAAAATTAGCGGGAGTAGTGGGAACGAGCAGTACTTC.

V usage is TRBV5-6 and J usage is TRBJ2-1; 10 positions match TRBD2. V gave up 5 bases and J gave up 7 bases; unmatched junction bases: 9. CDR1 SGHDT and CDR2 YYEEEE come from the germline V gene. CDR3 length: 15 residues. In nucleotides, the CDR3 is TGTGCCAGCAGTCTAGCGGGAGATTACCTTAATGAGCAGTTCTTC. This codes for CASSLAGDYLNEQFF. The whole variable domain, filled in from reference TRBV5-6 and TRBJ2-1, reads DAGVTQSPTHLIKTRGQQVTLRCSPKSGHDTVSWYQQALGQGPQFIFQYYEEEERQRGNFPDRFSGHQFPNYSSELNVNALLLGDSALYLCASSLAGDYLNEQFFGPGTRLTVL.

The chain uses TRBV28 and TRBJ1-6; D remains unclear. Per germline, CDR1 MDHEN and CDR2 SYDVKM. The V end was cut by 5 bases, the J end by 0 bases, with 8 bases between. This CDR3 is built from 15 residues. The CDR3 here is CASSNSNSYNSPLHF. In DNA form, the CDR3 reads TGTGCCAGCAGTAATAGTAACTCCTATAATTCACCCCTCCACTTT.

This chain links TRBV23-1 with TRBJ1-1; D ambiguous. TRBV23-1 is an ORF; its function is uncertain. This CDR3 has 14 amino acids. The ends were cut back, 11 bases at V and 5 bases at J, with 21 bases in the middle. CDR3 sequence reads: CARLERFLRTEAFF. In DNA, the CDR3 is TGCGCCCGCCTTGAACGCTTTCTGAGAACTGAAGCTTTCTTT.

The chain is built from TRBV5-1 and TRBJ1-2, with 7 bases matching TRBD1. V gave up 4 bases and J gave up 6 bases; unmatched junction bases: 6. The V gene's germline CDR1 is SGHRS and CDR2 YFSETQ. This CDR3 is 13 amino acids long. CDR3 in amino acids: CASSEGQRHGYTF. CDR3 DNA: TGCGCCAGCAGCGAGGGACAGAGGCATGGCTACACCTTC.

The gene calls are TRBV21-1 and TRBJ1-5; the DNA was not used to check the table's D call, TRBD1. TRBV21-1 is shown as a pseudogene. The CDR3 is made up of 17 amino acids. The CDR3 bases are TGTGCCAGCAGCAAAGTAGGCAGGGGCTGGGGCAATCAGCCCCAGCATTTT. The encoded protein is CASSKVGRGWGNQPQHF.

J is TRBJ2-7 and V is TRBV7-9; 9 bases align to TRBD1. Germline V gives CDR1 SEHNR, CDR2 FQNEAQ (reference sequence). Trimming took 6 bases from V and 3 from J; bases not matched to a gene: 9. This CDR3 region has 15 residues. The CDR3 spells CASRGTGFDYYEQYF. Written as DNA, the CDR3 is TGTGCCAGCAGAGGGACAGGGTTTGACTACTACGAGCAGTACTTC.

This clone was recorded once. The chain is built from TRBV9 and TRBJ1-2; 7 nucleotides align to TRBD1. Unmatched junction bases numbered 7, after V lost 5 bases and J lost 0 bases. CDR1 is SGDLS, CDR2 YYNGEE, per germline. The CDR3 consists of 15 residues. Here the CDR3 DNA reads TGTGCCAGCAGTGAGCAAGGGGGCACTAACTATGGCTACACCTTC. Translated: CASSEQGGTNYGYTF.

This sequence joins TRBV19 and TRBJ2-5; 7 bases are shared with TRBD1. Trimming cost V 4 bases and J 5 bases; bases outside gene matches: 4. The CDR3 sequence is 13 residues long. Germline V lookup: CDR1 LNHDA, CDR2 SQIVND (reference sequence). In DNA form, the CDR3 reads TGTGCCAGTAGTACGATGGACAGGGAGACCCAGTACTTC. This sequence encodes CASSTMDRETQYF.

V gene TRBV4-1 combines with J gene TRBJ2-1, with TRBD2 matching over 7 bases. Germline V lookup: CDR1 MGHRA, CDR2 YSYEKL. With 4 bases clipped from V and 2 bases from J, the junction kept 8 bases outside the gene matches. The CDR3 loop spans 16 amino acids. CDR3: CASSPGGEGAYNEQFF. CDR3 sequence (DNA): TGCGCCAGCAGCCCCGGAGGGGAGGGAGCCTACAATGAGCAGTTCTTC.

This rearrangement joins TRBV9 to TRBJ2-7; 9 nucleotides line up with TRBD2. After removal of 7 bases from V and 3 bases from J, the junction contained 11 bases not matched to a gene. This CDR3 has 15 residues. Germline CDR1 reads SGDLS; CDR2 reads YYNGEE. The chain's CDR3 is CASSNLAGPLYEQYF. The DNA of the CDR3 is TGTGCCAGCTCAAACCTAGCGGGACCACTCTACGAGCAGTACTTC.